This TCR beta chain appears in the sequencing data of a study of cytomegalovirus exposure and HLA in healthy donors. This clone has just one count. Its target is not known. The CDR3 is 14 amino acids. Trimming shortened V by 8 bases and J by 5 bases, and 19 bases separated the two germline ends. Germline V gene data show CDR1 as MNHEY and CDR2 as SVGAGI. The study's findings and limits: Previously analyzed data showed that most TCR beta V segments were productive at a frequency of about 87% or about 30%.

Researchers ran the PCR with 60 Vbeta and 13 Jbeta primers. The data were produced by immunoSEQ multiplex PCR, yet TCRdb's version contains in-frame clones alone and is incomplete. Among roughly 120,000 clones, 81% were seen once, and the ten largest hold 2.2%. The chain uses TRBV6-5 and TRBJ2-7; possibly TRBD2 for D (6 bases). The sequenced material came from PBMCs. The TCR sequence derives from a woman aged 25-40 years in good health and CMV-seronegative. The CDR3 is CASAPGAGRHEQYF. The CDR3 DNA sequence: TGTGCCAGCGCTCCCGGCGCGGGAAGGCACGAGCAGTACTTC.